This T cell receptor (beta chain) came from a study of post-analysis software for immune sequencing data. As for the study in general: The disease courses spanned relapsing-remitting, secondary progressive and progressive-relapsing forms of multiple sclerosis. Findings of the study overall: Controls showed significantly higher normalized Chao1 diversity than did multiple sclerosis patients. Strong co-clustering by F measure was evident for samples that had been prepared in the same batch. TRBV segments more frequent in patients than in controls numbered several and included TRBV5-6, TRBV5-1 and TRBV20-1.

Worth noting for this clonotype: Its antigen is not known.

Included in the TCR beta cDNA libraries were unique molecular identifiers. Out of about 0.95 to 10 million T cells, a few hundred thousand cDNA molecules were generated. TCRdb fed the PCR reads into MiXCR, producing one record per CDR3 protein. Of hundreds of thousands of distinct CDR3 sequences in the sample, 53% were seen once. Per germline, CDR1 GTSNPN and CDR2 SVGIG (reference sequence). Trimming removed 3 bases from V and 0 bases from J; junction bases left unmatched: 7. The CDR3 covers 17 residues. The V gene is TRBV30, the J gene TRBJ2-6; 8 bases are shared with TRBD1. The source is a girl aged 10-17 years with multiple sclerosis. Sequences were obtained from blood. The chain's CDR3 is CAWRRQGRHSGANVLTF. For the CDR3, the DNA is TGTGCCTGGAGAAGACAGGGGAGACACTCTGGGGCCAACGTCCTGACTTTC.